This T cell receptor beta chain was recovered during a study of T cells in localized non-small cell lung cancer. Germline V CDR1 and CDR2: LGHNA, YSLEER. The V gene lost 0 bases and the J gene lost 7 bases, with 15 bases spanning the gap. This CDR3 spans 15 amino acids. As to this clone: What it recognizes is unknown.

Study-wide findings and caveats: Sequencing, confined to only one tumor region, leaves heterogeneity possible.

Clones were read by immunoSEQ multiplex PCR, and TCRdb kept only the in-frame ones, dropping some. The table lists about 23,000 clones, 90% of them singletons. V gene TRBV4-3 combines with J gene TRBJ1-2; D may be TRBD1 (5 bases). The sequence was obtained from a woman between 40 and 69 years old with stage I lung adenocarcinoma. This material consisted of peripheral blood, taken before any cancer treatment. CDR3 sequence reads: CASSQDVGVQRGYTF. The DNA for the CDR3 is TGCGCCAGCAGCCAAGATGTAGGGGTTCAGCGTGGCTACACCTTC.